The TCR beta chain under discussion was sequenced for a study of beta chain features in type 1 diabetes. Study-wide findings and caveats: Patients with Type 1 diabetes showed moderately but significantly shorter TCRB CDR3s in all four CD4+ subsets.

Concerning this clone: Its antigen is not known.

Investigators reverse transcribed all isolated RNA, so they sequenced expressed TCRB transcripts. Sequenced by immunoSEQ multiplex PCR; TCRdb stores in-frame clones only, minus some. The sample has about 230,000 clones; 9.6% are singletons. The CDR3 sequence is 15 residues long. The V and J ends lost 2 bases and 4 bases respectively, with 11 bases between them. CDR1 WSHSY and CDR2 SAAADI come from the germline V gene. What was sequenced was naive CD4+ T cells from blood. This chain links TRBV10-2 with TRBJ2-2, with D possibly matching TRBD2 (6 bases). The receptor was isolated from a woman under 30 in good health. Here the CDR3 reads CASSEASGFTGELFF. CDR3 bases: TGCGCCAGCAGTGAGGCCAGCGGGTTCACCGGGGAGCTGTTTTTT.